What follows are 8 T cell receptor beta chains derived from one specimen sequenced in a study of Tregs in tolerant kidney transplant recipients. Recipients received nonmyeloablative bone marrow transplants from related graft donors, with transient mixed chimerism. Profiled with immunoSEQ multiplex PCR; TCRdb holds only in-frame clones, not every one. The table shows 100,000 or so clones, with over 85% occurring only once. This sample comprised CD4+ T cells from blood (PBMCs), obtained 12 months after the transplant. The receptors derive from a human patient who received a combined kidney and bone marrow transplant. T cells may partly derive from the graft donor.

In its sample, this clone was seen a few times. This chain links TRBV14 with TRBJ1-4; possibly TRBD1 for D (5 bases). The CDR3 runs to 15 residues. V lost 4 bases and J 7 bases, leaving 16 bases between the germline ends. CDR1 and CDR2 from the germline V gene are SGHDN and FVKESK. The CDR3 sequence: CASSRTYPTVEKLFF. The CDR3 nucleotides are TGTGCCAGCAGCCGGACATATCCGACAGTTGAAAAACTGTTTTTT.

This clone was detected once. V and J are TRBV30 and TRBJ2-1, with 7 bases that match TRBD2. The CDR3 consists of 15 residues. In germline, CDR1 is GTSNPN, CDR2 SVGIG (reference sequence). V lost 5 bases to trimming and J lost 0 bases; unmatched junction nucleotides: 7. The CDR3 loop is CAWGTGTNSYNEQFF. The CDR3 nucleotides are TGTGCCTGGGGAACCGGGACTAACTCCTACAATGAGCAGTTCTTC.

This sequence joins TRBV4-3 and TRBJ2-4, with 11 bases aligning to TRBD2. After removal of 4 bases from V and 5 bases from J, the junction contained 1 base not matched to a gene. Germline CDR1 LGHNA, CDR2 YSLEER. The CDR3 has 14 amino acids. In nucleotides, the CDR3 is TGCGCCAGCAGCCTGGGACTAGCGGAAAACATTCAGTACTTC. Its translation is CASSLGLAENIQYF.

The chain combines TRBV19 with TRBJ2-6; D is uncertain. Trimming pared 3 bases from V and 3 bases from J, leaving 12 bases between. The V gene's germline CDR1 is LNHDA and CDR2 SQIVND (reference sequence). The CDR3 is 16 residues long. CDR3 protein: CASSIRGSGGANVLTF. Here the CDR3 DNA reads TGTGCCAGTAGTATCCGAGGATCTGGTGGGGCCAACGTCCTGACTTTC.

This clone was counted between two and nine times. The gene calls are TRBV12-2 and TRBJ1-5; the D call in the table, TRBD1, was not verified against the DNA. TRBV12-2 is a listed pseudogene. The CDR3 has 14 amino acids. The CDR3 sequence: CASRKDREDQPQHF. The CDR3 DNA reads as TGTGCAAGTCGCAAAGACAGGGAAGATCAGCCCCAGCATTTT.

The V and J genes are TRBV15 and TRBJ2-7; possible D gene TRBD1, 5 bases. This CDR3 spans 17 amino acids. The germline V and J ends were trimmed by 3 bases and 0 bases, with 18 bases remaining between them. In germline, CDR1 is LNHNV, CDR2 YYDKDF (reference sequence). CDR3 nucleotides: TGTGCCACCAGCAGTGCTATTCGGTCAGGGAACTCCTACGAGCAGTACTTC. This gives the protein CATSSAIRSGNSYEQYF.

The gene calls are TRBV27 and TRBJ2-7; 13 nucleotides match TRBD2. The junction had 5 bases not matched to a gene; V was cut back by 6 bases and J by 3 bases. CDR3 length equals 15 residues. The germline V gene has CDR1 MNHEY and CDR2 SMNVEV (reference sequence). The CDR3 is CASRLAGGPFYEQYF. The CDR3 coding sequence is TGTGCCAGCAGACTAGCGGGAGGGCCATTCTACGAGCAGTACTTC.

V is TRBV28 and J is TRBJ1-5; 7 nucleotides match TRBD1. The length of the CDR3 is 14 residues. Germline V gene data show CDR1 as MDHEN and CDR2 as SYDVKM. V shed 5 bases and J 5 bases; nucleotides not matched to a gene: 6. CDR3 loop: CASSRGGPYQPQHF. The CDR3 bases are TGTGCCAGCAGTCGAGGGGGCCCCTATCAGCCCCAGCATTTT.